The clone carrying this T cell receptor (beta chain) was detected once. Its antigen is as yet unknown. The assay was immunoSEQ multiplex PCR, and TCRdb's table has in-frame clones only and misses some. The table has 70,000 to 80,000 clones, around three quarters seen once; the top ten hold around 45%. The data are from a study of T cell responses to AZD1222 COVID-19 vaccine. Per the germline V gene, CDR1 is MDHEN and CDR2 is SYDVKM. The CDR3 length is 16 residues. V shed 8 bases, J shed 4 bases, and the junction held 11 bases outside the gene matches. Study results and limitations: Most donors were white British and more were female, and clonal diversity was possibly underestimated. In the spike-specific TCR repertoire, nearly half reportedly target unmutated variant regions.

The chain employs TRBV28 and TRBJ2-7; 13 positions agree with TRBD2. The sample in question was peripheral blood, obtained 28 days after the second AZD1222 dose. The origin of this receptor is an adult who received the AZD1222 COVID-19 vaccine. CDR3 region: CASLRTSGSEGYEQYF. Here the CDR3 DNA reads TGTGCCAGCCTCAGGACTAGCGGGAGCGAGGGGTACGAGCAGTACTTC.